This entry lists 13 T cell receptor beta chains sequenced from one sample in a study of type 1 and type 2 diabetes patients. PCR was run on genomic DNA. A primer set of 30 forward and 13 reverse primers amplified the CDR3. TCRdb processed the multiplex PCR reads anew with MiXCR; each CDR3 protein has one entry. The sample contains 250,000 or so distinct CDR3 sequences, over 45% of which appear only once. Material for sequencing was peripheral blood mononuclear cells (PBMCs). The source of these receptors is a man aged 18 to 29 with type 2 diabetes.

This chain joins TRBV12-3 or TRBV12-4 and TRBJ2-7, with D possibly being TRBD1 (6 bases). The length of the CDR3 is 15 residues. Trimming removed 6 bases at V and 1 base at J, with 16 bases between. CDR3 sequence: CASRPWDGQSYEQYF. The DNA for the CDR3 is TGTGCCAGCAGACCGTGGGATGGACAGTCCTACGAGCAGTACTTC.

To note about this clonotype: The CDR3 carries no conserved terminal phenylalanine or tryptophan, so it likely arises from a read error. The chain has TRBV28 and TRBJ2-5, with a tentative D call TRBD2 (5 bases). V dropped 5 bases and J dropped 5 bases, with 12 bases sitting between them. Germline lookup yields CDR1 MDHEN and CDR2 SYDVKM. CDR3 length equals 13 residues. The CDR3 is CASSPPSGETQYY. CDR3 DNA: TGTGCCAGCAGTCCACCCTCGGGGGAGACCCAGTACTAC.

J is TRBJ2-2 and V is TRBV19; no clear D gene. The CDR3 consists of 12 residues. The ends were cut back, 11 bases at V and 3 bases at J, with 10 bases in the middle. Germline CDR1 LNHDA, CDR2 SQIVND (reference sequence). The CDR3 loop reads CAGQEYTGELFF. CDR3 bases: TGTGCCGGTCAGGAGTACACCGGGGAGCTGTTTTTT.

The chain carries TRBV18 and TRBJ2-2; D tentatively reads TRBD1 or TRBD2 (5 bases each). This CDR3 has 15 amino acids. Germline lookup yields CDR1 KGHSH and CDR2 LQKENI. V lost 3 bases, J lost 7 bases, and 15 bases lay in between. The CDR3 loop is CASSPRGTLGGELFF. The CDR3 DNA is TGTGCCAGCTCACCGCGAGGGACCCTTGGCGGGGAGCTGTTTTTT. The full variable domain, its missing parts supplied by reference TRBV18 and TRBJ2-2, is NAGVMQNPRHLVRRRGQEARLRCSPMKGHSHVYWYRQLPEEGLKFMVYLQKENIIDESGMPKERFSAEFPKEGPSILRIQQVVRGDSAAYFCASSPRGTLGGELFFGEGSRLTVL.

This clonotype is classed as medium-sized. This chain joins TRBV24-1 and TRBJ1-1; D is ambiguous. The ends were cut back, 8 bases at V and 4 bases at J, with 13 bases in the middle. The CDR3 has 13 residues. Looked up from germline, CDR1 is KGHDR and CDR2 is SFDVKD. The CDR3 nucleotides are TGTGCCACCAATGAGGGCGCGGGCACTGAAGCTTTCTTT. As protein: CATNEGAGTEAFF.

V gene TRBV5-1 combines with J gene TRBJ1-4, with D hard to call. V was cut by 4 bases and J by 0 bases, with 10 bases left in between. This CDR3 is 15 amino acids long. Germline-derived CDR1 and CDR2 are SGHRS and YFSETQ. CDR3 residues: CASSPSLATNEKLFF. DNA for the CDR3: TGCGCCAGCAGCCCGTCCTTAGCAACTAATGAAAAACTGTTTTTT. The full variable domain, its missing parts supplied by reference TRBV5-1 and TRBJ1-4, is KAGVTQTPRYLIKTRGQQVTLSCSPISGHRSVSWYQQTPGQGLQFLFEYFSETQRNKGNFPGRFSGRQFSNSRSEMNVSTLELGDSALYLCASSPSLATNEKLFFGSGTQLSVL.

The chain recombines TRBV15 with TRBJ1-2; D ambiguous. Trimming removed 0 bases at V and 3 bases at J, with 8 bases between. This CDR3 is 14 amino acids long. Germline assignment: CDR1 LNHNV and CDR2 YYDKDF (reference sequence). The chain's CDR3 is CATSRDQQDYGYTF. Written as DNA, the CDR3 is TGTGCCACCAGCAGAGATCAACAAGACTATGGCTACACCTTC. Using reference TRBV15 and TRBJ1-2 for the parts outside the CDR3, the full variable domain is DAMVIQNPRYQVTQFGKPVTLSCSQTLNHNVMYWYQQKSSQAPKLLFHYYDKDFNNEADTPDNFQSRRPNTSFCFLDIRSPGLGDTAMYLCATSRDQQDYGYTFGSGTRLTVV.

The chain combines TRBV5-8 with TRBJ2-1; D gene ambiguous. Germline V gives CDR1 SGHTS, CDR2 YDEGEE. The CDR3 sequence is 15 residues long. Trimming left V 4 bases short and J 0 bases short, with 11 bases between. DNA of the CDR3: TGTGCCAGCAGCCCTGAACTAAGCTCCTACAATGAGCAGTTCTTC. Residues: CASSPELSSYNEQFF.

This clonotype came up a few times. The chain employs TRBV29-1 and TRBJ2-7; the D call may be TRBD1 or TRBD2 (5 bases each). CDR1 and CDR2 (germline): SQVTM, ANQGSEA. V was trimmed by 4 bases and J by 2 bases, leaving 12 bases between them. The CDR3 runs to 13 residues. The CDR3 nucleotides read TGCAGCGTTGTGACAGCCGGGGCCTACGAGCAGTACTTC. Translation: CSVVTAGAYEQYF.

The CDR3: CASSGPLGETQYF. CDR3 coding DNA: TGTGCCAGCAGTGGCCCCCTGGGGGAGACCCAGTACTTC. This chain joins TRBV25-1 and TRBJ2-5; the D is unclear. The CDR3 is made up of 13 amino acids. Germline V lookup: CDR1 MGHDK, CDR2 SYGVNS. V lost 4 bases and J 5 bases, leaving 11 bases between the germline ends.

This clonotype appeared many times. The chain links TRBV2 to TRBJ2-7, with no clear D. Between the trimmed V and J ends, which lost 3 bases and 1 base, there was a span of 4 bases. Looked up from germline, CDR1 is SNHLY and CDR2 is FYNNEI. CDR3 length equals 12 residues. The CDR3 region is CASSDGSYEQYF. The CDR3 coding sequence is TGTGCCAGCAGTGACGGGTCCTACGAGCAGTACTTC.

This clonotype showed up just a few times. This sequence joins TRBV24-1 and TRBJ2-5; D may correspond to TRBD1 or TRBD2 (6 bases each). With 1 base removed from V and 3 bases from J, the gap between germline ends came to 8 bases. The CDR3 runs 14 residues. Germline V lookup: CDR1 KGHDR, CDR2 SFDVKD. CDR3 nucleotide sequence: TGTGCCACCAGTGATTTAGGGGGGAAAGAGACCCAGTACTTC. This gives the protein CATSDLGGKETQYF.

The chain has TRBV4-1 and TRBJ2-5; no firm D call. CDR3 length equals 15 residues. The ends were cut back, 0 bases at V and 1 base at J, with 9 bases in the middle. Germline V gene sequence: CDR1 MGHRA, CDR2 YSYEKL. CDR3 coding DNA: TGCGCCAGCAGCCAAGACTCGCGGTTCCAAGAGACCCAGTACTTC. Its translation: CASSQDSRFQETQYF.